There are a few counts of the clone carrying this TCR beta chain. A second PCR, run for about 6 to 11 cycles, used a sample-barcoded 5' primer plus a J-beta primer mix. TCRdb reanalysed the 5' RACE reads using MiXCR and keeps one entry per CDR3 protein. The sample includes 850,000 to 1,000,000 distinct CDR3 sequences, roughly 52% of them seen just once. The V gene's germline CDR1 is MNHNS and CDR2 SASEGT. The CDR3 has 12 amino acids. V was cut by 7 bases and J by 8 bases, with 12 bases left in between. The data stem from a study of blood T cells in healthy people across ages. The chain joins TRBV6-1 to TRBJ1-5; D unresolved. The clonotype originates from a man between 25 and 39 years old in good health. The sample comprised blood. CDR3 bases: TGTGCCAGCAACGACGAAACAAAGCCCCAGCATTTT. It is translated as CASNDETKPQHF.